This T cell receptor beta chain comes out of a study of cytomegalovirus exposure and HLA in healthy donors. Study-level results: When presence/absence was analysed, sequencing depth was taken to be roughly uniform across donors. The study recorded 150 to 200 TCR beta chains that were cytomegalovirus-associated.

The PCR was carried out with 60 Vbeta primers and 13 Jbeta primers. Per the study methods: About 10 million shared chains were among 65 million to 85 million unique TCR beta chains counted in a later analysis. Repertoires were generated with immunoSEQ multiplex PCR, while TCRdb's copy carries only in-frame clones and drops some. That table supplies the V and J calls and clone size; D and trimming were determined from the DNA. The sample lists 120,000 or so clones, 80% seen once, with 1% in the top ten. This clone was seen a handful of times. Antigen: not known. This sequence was found in a man in his forties or fifties in good health and CMV-seronegative. The sequencing sample was made of PBMCs.

CDR3: CSVVDSAEYGYTF. The CDR3 DNA is TGCAGCGTGGTGGACAGCGCCGAGTATGGCTACACCTTC. This sequence joins TRBV29-1 and TRBJ1-2; D is possibly TRBD1 (6 bases). CDR1 is SQVTM and CDR2 is ANQGSEA in the germline V gene. The germline V and J ends were trimmed by 6 bases and 5 bases, with 16 bases remaining between them. This CDR3 contains 13 residues.